The clone carrying this T cell receptor beta chain was detected many times. The target antigen is unknown. The time point is: newly diagnosed GD, antithyroid drugs for less than 3 months. Construction of the TCR library relied on RNA isolated from PBMCs. Patients of an endocrinology department in Xi'an, China, were included. This entry is derived from a study of regulatory T cells in long-lasting Graves disease. The germline gives CDR1 SQVTM, CDR2 ANQGSEA. The CDR3 is 16 residues long. The V gene end was trimmed by 6 bases and the J gene end by 3 bases; junction bases not matched to a gene: 15. Study findings and constraints: TRBV28, TRBJ1-2 and TRBJ2-5 were segments that persistent disease favored. For persistent Graves' patients, TCR diversity was lower than for newly diagnosed ones.

Construction of TCR beta libraries relied on iRepertoire HTBI primers and on Arm-PCR targeting CDR3 regions. TCRdb passed the multiplex PCR reads through MiXCR, listing each CDR3 protein once. Found here are 600,000 to 650,000 distinct CDR3 sequences, around 17% of them singletons; the top ten hold more than 15%. The same data also contributed to another study, on T cells in Graves' hyperthyroidism and ophthalmopathy. That work contributes: Aged 18 to 65, the patients had hyperthyroidism that was newly diagnosed and had lasted under 2 months.

The chain uses TRBV29-1 and TRBJ1-2; the match to TRBD1 covers 8 bases. This TCR came from a young woman with Graves disease. Source: peripheral blood mononuclear cells (PBMCs), taken at new diagnosis, from a patient treated with antithyroid drugs. CDR3 nucleotides: TGCAGCGTAACCCTGAGTCGGACAGGGTCGGACTATGGCTACACCTTC. Residues: CSVTLSRTGSDYGYTF.